What follows is one TCR beta chain and its context. What it binds is not known. The sample belongs to a study of cytomegalovirus exposure and HLA in healthy donors. Study findings and constraints: Data from an earlier analysis indicated that most TCR beta V segments were productive either about 87% or about 30% of the time.

V lost 5 bases to trimming and J lost 7 bases; unmatched junction nucleotides: 7. The CDR3 is 13 amino acids. Germline V gene lookup returns CDR1 SQVTM and CDR2 ANQGSEA. Researchers ran the PCR with 60 Vbeta and 13 Jbeta primers. Measured with immunoSEQ multiplex PCR; TCRdb has only the in-frame clones, and not every one. The data contain 250,000 to 350,000 clones, 86% of them singletons. Sequenced: PBMCs. The gene calls are TRBV29-1 and TRBJ1-4; TRBD1 matches at 7 bases. This clonotype originated in a man in his forties or fifties in good health and CMV-seropositive. The CDR3 coding sequence is TGCAGCGTTTCGACAGGGATGCGTGAAAAACTGTTTTTT. Translating it yields CSVSTGMREKLFF. The full variable domain, in which reference TRBV29-1 and TRBJ1-4 provide the parts outside the CDR3, is SAVISQKPSRDICQRGTSLTIQCQVDSQVTMMFWYRQQPGQSLTLIATANQGSEATYESGFVIDKFPISRPNLTFSTLTVSNMSPEDSSIYLCSVSTGMREKLFFGSGTQLSVL.